The 11 T cell receptor beta chains listed next were all sequenced from one sample in a study of T cells after yellow fever vaccination. MiXCR, run by TCRdb on the 5' RACE reads, gives a single entry per CDR3 protein. This table holds roughly 240,000 distinct CDR3 sequences, roughly 6.3% found once. The specimen was CD4+ T cells sorted from PBMCs, collected on the day of the yellow fever booster vaccination. These receptors were collected from a man aged 30-40 years who received the YFV17D yellow fever vaccine.

The sample holds a few counts of this clonotype. The CDR3 DNA is TGCGCCAGCAGCCAGGCGGACTATGGCTACACCTTC. It translates to CASSQADYGYTF. The chain has TRBV4-3 and TRBJ1-2; D gene uncertain. Germline V gives CDR1 LGHNA, CDR2 YSLEER. The V gene lost 3 bases and the J gene lost 3 bases, with 5 bases spanning the gap. The CDR3 is made up of 12 amino acids.

This chain connects TRBV6-5 to TRBJ2-5, with a weak D call TRBD2 (5 bases). The V gene's germline CDR1 is MNHEY and CDR2 SVGAGI. The CDR3 spans 13 residues. V was trimmed by 0 bases and J by 4 bases, leaving 6 bases between them. DNA for the CDR3: TGTGCCAGCAGTTACTCGGGGAGAGAGACCCAGTACTTC. This translates into CASSYSGRETQYF.

In its sample, this clonotype was seen many times. The chain combines TRBV12-3 or TRBV12-4 with TRBJ1-1; 8 bases are a match to TRBD1. This CDR3 contains 14 residues. V gave up 5 bases and J gave up 3 bases; unmatched junction bases: 5. The CDR3 sequence is CASSAGTGYTEAFF. Written as DNA, the CDR3 is TGTGCCAGCAGTGCAGGGACAGGCTACACTGAAGCTTTCTTT.

This clonotype was found a few times. V is TRBV11-2 and J is TRBJ2-7; 9 nucleotides agree with TRBD2. CDR3 length equals 15 residues. Germline assignment: CDR1 SGHAT and CDR2 FQNNGV. V lost 5 bases to trimming and J lost 0 bases; unmatched junction nucleotides: 5. CDR3 amino acids: CASSPAGGTSYEQYF. CDR3 coding DNA: TGTGCCAGCAGCCCAGCGGGGGGAACCTCCTACGAGCAGTACTTC. Looking up the rest from reference TRBV11-2 and TRBJ2-7 gives the full variable domain: EAGVAQSPRYKIIEKRQSVAFWCNPISGHATLYWYQQILGQGPKLLIQFQNNGVVDDSQLPKDRFSAERLKGVDSTLKIQPAKLEDSAVYLCASSPAGGTSYEQYFGPGTRLTVT.

Comment on this clonotype: This may be a read error, as it is one base from a much larger clone. The chain couples TRBV20-1 to TRBJ1-5; unclear D gene. Germline values: CDR1 DFQATT, CDR2 SNEGSKA (reference sequence). The CDR3 totals 13 residues. The CDR3 sequence: CCAKSTSNQPQHF. The CDR3 DNA follows: TGCTGTGCTAAAAGCACCAGCAATCAGCCCCAGCATTTT.

This clonotype was recorded many times. This rearrangement joins TRBV5-8 to TRBJ1-1, with D uncertain. This CDR3 is built from 14 residues. Trimming stripped 2 bases from V and 4 bases from J, with 12 bases between. The germline V gene encodes CDR1 SGHTS and CDR2 YDEGEE. DNA of the CDR3: TGTGCCAGCAGCTTACGAGAACTGGGCACTGAAGCTTTCTTT. Its protein is CASSLRELGTEAFF. Based on the CDR3 plus reference TRBV5-8 and TRBJ1-1, the full variable domain is EAGVTQSPTHLIKTRGQQATLRCSPISGHTSVYWYQQALGLGLQFLLWYDEGEERNRGNFPPRFSGRQFPNYSSELNVNALELEDSALYLCASSLRELGTEAFFGQGTRLTVV.

This clonotype has only a few counts. The rearrangement joins TRBV10-3 to TRBJ2-3, with D possibly TRBD2 on 5 matching bases. V shed 3 bases and J shed 2 bases, with 12 bases lying between them. Germline V gene data show CDR1 as ENHRY and CDR2 as SYGVKD. The CDR3 covers 15 residues. Here the CDR3 reads CAISDLSANTDTQYF. The DNA for the CDR3 is TGTGCCATCAGTGACCTTAGCGCCAACACAGATACGCAGTATTTT.

In its sample, this clonotype was seen many times. The chain uses TRBV7-2 and TRBJ2-7; 11 bases line up with TRBD2. This CDR3 region has 15 residues. From germline, CDR1 is SGHTA and CDR2 FQGNSA. V trimming: 6 bases; J trimming: 2 bases; junction bases outside the gene matches: 6. Here the CDR3 reads CASRATSGSPYEQYF. In nucleotides, the CDR3 is TGTGCCAGCAGGGCTACTAGCGGGAGTCCCTACGAGCAGTACTTC.

Only a few counts were recorded for this clonotype. This chain connects TRBV6-2 or TRBV6-3 to TRBJ2-7, with 8 bases lining up with TRBD1. The CDR3 has 17 residues. The V and J ends lost 7 bases and 0 bases, in that order; junction bases with no gene match: 14. Germline V CDR1 and CDR2: MNHEY, SVGEGT. The CDR3 nucleotides are TGTGCCAGCAAGCCGACCCGTGGGGACAGGAGCTCCTACGAGCAGTACTTC. Protein sequence: CASKPTRGDRSSYEQYF.

V is TRBV6-2 or TRBV6-3 and J is TRBJ2-7; 7 bases align to TRBD2. The V gene's germline CDR1 is MNHEY and CDR2 SVGEGT. This CDR3 comprises 16 residues. The V segment lost 0 bases and the J segment 3 bases; nucleotides outside the gene matches: 8. CDR3 loop: CASSYSSGRKNYEQYF. In DNA form, the CDR3 reads TGTGCCAGCAGTTACTCTAGCGGGCGTAAGAACTACGAGCAGTACTTC.

The gene calls are TRBV20-1 and TRBJ2-7; 8 nucleotides align to TRBD2. The CDR3 is made up of 15 amino acids. The germline CDR1 and CDR2 sequences are DFQATT and SNEGSKA (reference sequence). V dropped 6 bases and J dropped 5; count of bases not matched to a gene: 15. CDR3 region: CSASLLSGSIHEQYF. CDR3 nucleotide sequence: TGCAGTGCCAGTCTCCTCAGCGGGAGTATCCACGAGCAGTACTTC.